This entry lists 6 T cell receptor beta chains sequenced from one sample in a study of CD8 T cells in ankylosing spondylitis. Each CDR3 protein is one row after TCRdb ran MiXCR on the 5' RACE reads. The sample records about 88,000 distinct CDR3 sequences, around 25% being singletons. Material for sequencing was blood, either unsorted or a sorted T cell fraction (not recorded which). The receptors originated from a male donor with ankylosing spondylitis or in good health (not recorded which).

This clonotype was observed a handful of times. The chain has TRBV7-9 and TRBJ2-5; 9 bases line up with TRBD1. V trimming: 4 bases; J trimming: 3 bases; junction bases outside the gene matches: 3. Per the germline V gene, CDR1 is SEHNR and CDR2 is FQNEAQ (reference sequence). This CDR3 contains 14 residues. CDR3 bases: TGTGCCAGCAGCTCAAGGGACAGGGAAGAGACCCAGTACTTC. This translates into CASSSRDREETQYF.

This clonotype was picked up many times. The J gene is TRBJ1-5, the V gene TRBV12-3 or TRBV12-4; a weak D match, TRBD1 (6 bases). Trimming removed 1 base at V and 4 bases at J, with 11 bases between. The CDR3 consists of 15 residues. The CDR3 loop is CASSLGGAQNQPQHF. DNA of the CDR3: TGTGCCAGCAGTTTAGGGGGGGCCCAGAATCAGCCCCAGCATTTT.

This chain connects TRBV15 to TRBJ1-4; D perhaps matches TRBD1 (5 bases). Germline lookup yields CDR1 LNHNV and CDR2 YYDKDF (reference sequence). V was cut by 11 bases and J by 4 bases, with 17 bases left in between. The CDR3 totals 14 residues. The CDR3: CASSVGVVNEKLFF. DNA for the CDR3: TGTGCCTCTTCCGTGGGGGTGGTTAATGAAAAACTGTTTTTT.

The V and J genes are TRBV5-1 and TRBJ2-2; no firm D call. CDR1 SGHRS and CDR2 YFSETQ come from the germline V gene. Trimming removed 4 bases from V and 1 base from J, with 11 bases in between. The CDR3 sequence is 15 residues long. The CDR3 nucleotides are TGCGCCAGCAGCCTCCGGGCCCAGAACACCGGGGAGCTGTTTTTT. It yields the protein CASSLRAQNTGELFF.

The chain carries TRBV29-1 and TRBJ2-2, with D unclear. The CDR3 loop spans 14 amino acids. Looked up from germline, CDR1 is SQVTM and CDR2 is ANQGSEA. V was clipped by 0 bases and J by 8 bases, with 13 bases between them. The chain's CDR3 is CSVEEMAGTGELFF. The CDR3 DNA sequence: TGCAGCGTTGAAGAAATGGCAGGCACAGGGGAGCTGTTTTTT.

V gene TRBV18 combines with J gene TRBJ2-7, with D hard to call. V was shortened by 1 base and J by 7 bases, with 11 bases between the two germline ends. Per germline, CDR1 KGHSH and CDR2 LQKENI. The CDR3 sequence is 13 residues long. CDR3 region: CASSPRLMGEQYF. The CDR3 DNA is TGTGCCAGCTCACCACGGCTTATGGGTGAGCAGTACTTC.